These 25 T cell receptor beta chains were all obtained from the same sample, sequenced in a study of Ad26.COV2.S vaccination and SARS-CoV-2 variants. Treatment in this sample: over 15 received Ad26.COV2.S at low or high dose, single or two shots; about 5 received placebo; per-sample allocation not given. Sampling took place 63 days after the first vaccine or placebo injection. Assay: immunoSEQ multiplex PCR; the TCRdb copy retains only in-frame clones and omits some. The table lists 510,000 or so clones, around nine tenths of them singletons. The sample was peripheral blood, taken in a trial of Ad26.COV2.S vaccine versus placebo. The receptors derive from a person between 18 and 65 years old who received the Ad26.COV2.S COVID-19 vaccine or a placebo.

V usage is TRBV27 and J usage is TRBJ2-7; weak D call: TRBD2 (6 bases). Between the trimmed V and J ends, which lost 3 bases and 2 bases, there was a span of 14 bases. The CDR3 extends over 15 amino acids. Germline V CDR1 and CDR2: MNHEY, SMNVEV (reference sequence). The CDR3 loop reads CASSFRAGSPYEQYF. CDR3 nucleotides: TGTGCCAGCAGTTTCAGAGCGGGCAGTCCCTACGAGCAGTACTTC.

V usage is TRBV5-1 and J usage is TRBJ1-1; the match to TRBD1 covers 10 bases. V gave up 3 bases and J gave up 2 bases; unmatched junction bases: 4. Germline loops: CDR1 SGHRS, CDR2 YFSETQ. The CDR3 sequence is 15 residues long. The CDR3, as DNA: TGCGCCAGCAGCTGGGGACAGGGGAAAAACACTGAAGCTTTCTTT. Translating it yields CASSWGQGKNTEAFF.

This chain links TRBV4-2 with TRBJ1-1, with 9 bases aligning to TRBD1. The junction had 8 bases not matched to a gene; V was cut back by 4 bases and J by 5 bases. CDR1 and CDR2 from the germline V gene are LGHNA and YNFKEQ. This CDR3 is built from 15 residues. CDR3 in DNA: TGTGCCAGCAGCCGAACCACAGGGGGCAGGACTGAAGCTTTCTTT. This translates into CASSRTTGGRTEAFF.

The CDR3 is CASSQVGRLGAGNTIYF. CDR3 DNA sequence: TGCGCCAGCAGCCAAGTGGGACGCTTGGGGGCCGGAAACACCATATATTTT. The V and J genes are TRBV4-1 and TRBJ1-3; possible D gene TRBD1, 6 bases. V shed 1 base and J shed 4 bases, with 17 bases lying between them. Germline V gene data show CDR1 as MGHRA and CDR2 as YSYEKL. This CDR3 is built from 17 residues.

As DNA, the CDR3 is TGTGCCAGCAGCTCGACAGGGACCTACAATGAGCAGTTCTTC. It translates to CASSSTGTYNEQFF. V usage is TRBV7-6 and J usage is TRBJ2-1; 7 bases match TRBD1. The CDR3 has 14 amino acids. In germline, CDR1 is SGHVS, CDR2 FNYEAQ. The J segment lost 2 bases and the V segment lost 4 bases, leaving 2 bases of the junction unmatched.

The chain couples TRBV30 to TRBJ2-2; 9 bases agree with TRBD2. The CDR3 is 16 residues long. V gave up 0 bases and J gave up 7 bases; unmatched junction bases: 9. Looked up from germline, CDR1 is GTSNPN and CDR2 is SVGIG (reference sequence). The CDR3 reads CAWSVRLAGLGGELFF. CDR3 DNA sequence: TGTGCCTGGAGTGTACGCCTAGCGGGACTCGGCGGGGAGCTGTTTTTT. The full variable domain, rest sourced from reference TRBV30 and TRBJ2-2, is SQTIHQWPATLVQPVGSPLSLECTVEGTSNPNLYWYRQAAGRGLQLLFYSVGIGQISSEVPQNLSASRPQDRQFILSSKKLLLSDSGFYLCAWSVRLAGLGGELFFGEGSRLTVL.

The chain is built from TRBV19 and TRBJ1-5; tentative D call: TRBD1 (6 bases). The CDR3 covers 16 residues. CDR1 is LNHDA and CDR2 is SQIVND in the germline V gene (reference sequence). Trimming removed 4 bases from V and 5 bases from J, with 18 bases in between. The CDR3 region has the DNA TGTGCCAGTAGTAGTCGGGGAAGACAGGTCCATCAGCCCCAGCATTTT. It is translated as CASSSRGRQVHQPQHF.

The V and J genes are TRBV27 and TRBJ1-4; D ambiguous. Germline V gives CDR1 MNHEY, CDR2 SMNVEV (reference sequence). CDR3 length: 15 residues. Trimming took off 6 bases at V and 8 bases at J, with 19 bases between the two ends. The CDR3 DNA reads TGTGCCAGCAGAACCATGGACGGGTTCGGAGAAAAACTGTTTTTT. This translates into CASRTMDGFGEKLFF.

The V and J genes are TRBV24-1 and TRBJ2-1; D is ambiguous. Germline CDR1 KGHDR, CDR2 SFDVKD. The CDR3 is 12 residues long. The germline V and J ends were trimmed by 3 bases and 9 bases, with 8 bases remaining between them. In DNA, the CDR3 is TGTGCCACCAGTGATCGGTGGGGTGAGCAGTTCTTC. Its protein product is CATSDRWGEQFF.

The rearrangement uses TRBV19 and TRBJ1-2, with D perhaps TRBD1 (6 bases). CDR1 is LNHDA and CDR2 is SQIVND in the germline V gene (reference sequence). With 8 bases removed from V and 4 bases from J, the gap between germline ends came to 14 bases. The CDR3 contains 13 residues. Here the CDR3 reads CASAQGNLYGYTF. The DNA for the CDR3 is TGTGCCAGTGCACAGGGCAACCTCTATGGCTACACCTTC.

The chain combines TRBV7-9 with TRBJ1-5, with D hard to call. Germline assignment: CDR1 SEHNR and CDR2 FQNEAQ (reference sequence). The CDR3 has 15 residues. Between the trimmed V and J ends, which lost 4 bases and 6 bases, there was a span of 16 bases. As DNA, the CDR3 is TGTGCCAGCAGCTCTAGTCTCGTCGCGGGTCAGCCCCAGCATTTT. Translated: CASSSSLVAGQPQHF.

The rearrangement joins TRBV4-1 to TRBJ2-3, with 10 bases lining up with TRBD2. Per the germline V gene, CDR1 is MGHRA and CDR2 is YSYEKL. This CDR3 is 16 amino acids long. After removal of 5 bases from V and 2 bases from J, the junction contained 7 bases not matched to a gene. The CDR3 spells CASSDLSGRFTDTQYF. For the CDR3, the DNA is TGCGCCAGCAGCGACCTTAGCGGGAGGTTCACAGATACGCAGTATTTT.

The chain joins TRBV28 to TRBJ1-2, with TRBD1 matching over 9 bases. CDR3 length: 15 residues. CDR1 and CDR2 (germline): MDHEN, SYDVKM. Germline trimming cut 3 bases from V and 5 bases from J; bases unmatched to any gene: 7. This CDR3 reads CASSLLGQGWYGYTF. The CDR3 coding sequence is TGTGCCAGCAGTTTGCTGGGACAGGGTTGGTATGGCTACACCTTC.

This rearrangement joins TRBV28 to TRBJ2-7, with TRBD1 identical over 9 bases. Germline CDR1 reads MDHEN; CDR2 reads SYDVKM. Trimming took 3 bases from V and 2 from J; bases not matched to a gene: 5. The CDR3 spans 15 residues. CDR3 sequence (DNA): TGTGCCAGCAGTTTTTTAAGGACAGGGGCCTACGAGCAGTACTTC. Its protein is CASSFLRTGAYEQYF.

For the CDR3, the DNA is TGTGCCAGTAGTATAGCCCGGACAGTGTTTCTTGAAGCTTTCTTT. Translated: CASSIARTVFLEAFF. V and J are TRBV19 and TRBJ1-1, with D possibly TRBD1 on 6 matching bases. Trimming left V 1 base short and J 7 bases short, with 16 bases between. The CDR3 contains 15 residues. CDR1 and CDR2 from the germline V gene are LNHDA and SQIVND (reference sequence).

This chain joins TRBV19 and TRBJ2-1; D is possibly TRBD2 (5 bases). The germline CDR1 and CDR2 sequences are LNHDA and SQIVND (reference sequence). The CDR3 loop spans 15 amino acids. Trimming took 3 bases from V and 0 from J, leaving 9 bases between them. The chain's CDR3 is CASSMYAGSYNEQFF. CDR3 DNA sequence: TGTGCCAGTAGTATGTATGCGGGCTCCTACAATGAGCAGTTCTTC.

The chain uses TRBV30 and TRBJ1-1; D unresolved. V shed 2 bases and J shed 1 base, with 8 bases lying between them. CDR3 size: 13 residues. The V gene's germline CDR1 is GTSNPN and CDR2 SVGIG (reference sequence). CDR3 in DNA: TGTGCCTGGAGTTCGAGGCCGAACACTGAAGCTTTCTTT. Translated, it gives CAWSSRPNTEAFF.

DNA of the CDR3: TGTGCCACCGGGACAGTCTACGAGCAGTACTTC. This codes for CATGTVYEQYF. The J gene is TRBJ2-7, the V gene TRBV28; TRBD1 matches 7 bases. The V segment lost 10 bases and the J segment 3 bases; nucleotides outside the gene matches: 3. CDR1 and CDR2 (germline): MDHEN, SYDVKM. This CDR3 has 11 amino acids.

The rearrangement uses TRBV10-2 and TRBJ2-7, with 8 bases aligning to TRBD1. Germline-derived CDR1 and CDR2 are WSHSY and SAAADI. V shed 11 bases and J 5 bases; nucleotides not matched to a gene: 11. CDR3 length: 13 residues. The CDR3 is CAVSGQGSNEQYF. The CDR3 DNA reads TGCGCCGTGAGTGGACAGGGTAGCAACGAGCAGTACTTC.

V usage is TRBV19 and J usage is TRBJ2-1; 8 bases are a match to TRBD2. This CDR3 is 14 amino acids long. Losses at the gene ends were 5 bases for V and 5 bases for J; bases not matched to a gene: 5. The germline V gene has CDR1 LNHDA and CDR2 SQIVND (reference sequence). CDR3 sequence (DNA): TGTGCCAGTAGTCAACTAGCGGACAACAATGAGCAGTTCTTC. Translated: CASSQLADNNEQFF. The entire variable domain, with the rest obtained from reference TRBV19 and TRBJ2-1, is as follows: DGGITQSPKYLFRKEGQNVTLSCEQNLNHDAMYWYRQDPGQGLRLIYYSQIVNDFQKGDIAEGYSVSREKKESFPLTVTSAQKNPTAFYLCASSQLADNNEQFFGPGTRLTVL.

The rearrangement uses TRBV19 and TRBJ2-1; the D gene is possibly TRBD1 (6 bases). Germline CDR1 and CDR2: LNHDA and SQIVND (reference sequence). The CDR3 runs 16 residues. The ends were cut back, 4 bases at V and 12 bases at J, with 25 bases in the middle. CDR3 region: CASSTEQTLGRQAQFF. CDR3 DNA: TGTGCCAGTAGTACGGAACAAACACTCGGACGACAGGCGCAGTTCTTC.

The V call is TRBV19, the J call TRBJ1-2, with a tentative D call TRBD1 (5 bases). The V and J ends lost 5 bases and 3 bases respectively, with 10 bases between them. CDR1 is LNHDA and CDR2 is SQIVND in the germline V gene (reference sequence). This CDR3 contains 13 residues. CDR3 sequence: CASSPRTYYGYTF. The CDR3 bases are TGTGCCAGTAGTCCGCGGACATACTATGGCTACACCTTC.

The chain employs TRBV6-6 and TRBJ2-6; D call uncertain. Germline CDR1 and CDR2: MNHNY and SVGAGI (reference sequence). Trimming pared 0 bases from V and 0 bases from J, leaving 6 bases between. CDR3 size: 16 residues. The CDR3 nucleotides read TGTGCCAGCAGTTACTCTATCGGCTCTGGGGCCAACGTCCTGACTTTC. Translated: CASSYSIGSGANVLTF.

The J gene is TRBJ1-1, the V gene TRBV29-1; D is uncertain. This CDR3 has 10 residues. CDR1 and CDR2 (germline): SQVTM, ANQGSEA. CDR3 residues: CNTLRTEAFF. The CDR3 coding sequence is TGCAACACGCTGAGGACTGAAGCTTTCTTT.

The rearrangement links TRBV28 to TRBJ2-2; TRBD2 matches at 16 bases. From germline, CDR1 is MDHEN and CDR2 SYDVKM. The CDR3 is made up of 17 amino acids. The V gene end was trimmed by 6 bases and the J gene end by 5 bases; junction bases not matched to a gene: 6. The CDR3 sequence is CASSQGLAGGRTGELFF. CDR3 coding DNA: TGTGCCAGCAGCCAGGGACTAGCGGGAGGGCGGACCGGGGAGCTGTTTTTT.